The subject of this entry is one TCR beta chain. To make TCR beta libraries, researchers used iRepertoire HTBI primers and Arm-PCR of CDR3 regions. TCRdb called the multiplex PCR reads again in MiXCR, with one record for every CDR3 protein. The sample lists approximately 440,000 distinct CDR3 sequences, around 15% occurring once. The sample comes from a study of regulatory T cells in long-lasting Graves disease. The CDR3 sequence is 19 residues long. Unmatched junction bases numbered 17, after V lost 5 bases and J lost 2 bases. The V gene's germline CDR1 is KGHDR and CDR2 SFDVKD. Time point given: newly diagnosed GD, antithyroid drugs for less than 3 months. RNA extracted from PBMCs served as the sequencing template. Another study also made use of these data, one on T cells in Graves' hyperthyroidism and ophthalmopathy.

The chain has TRBV24-1 and TRBJ2-3; TRBD2 aligns across 8 bases. The TCR originated in a man in his forties with Graves disease. Sequenced material: peripheral blood mononuclear cells (PBMCs), taken at new diagnosis, from a patient treated with antithyroid drugs. CDR3 bases: TGTGCCACCAGTGGTCCCCCAGGTCGGGAGGGCCGACTCACAGATACGCAGTATTTT. Translation gives CATSGPPGREGRLTDTQYF.